The present T cell receptor (beta chain) was sequenced within a study of blood T cell repertoires in COVID-19. The germline CDR1 and CDR2 sequences are SGHTA and FQGNSA. J was trimmed by 4 bases and V by 0 bases; bases with no gene match: 2. CDR3 length equals 14 residues. Sequenced by immunoSEQ multiplex PCR; TCRdb stores in-frame clones only, minus some. The sample holds over 75,000 clones, approximately 91% seen once. The chain joins TRBV7-2 to TRBJ1-2; TRBD1 matches at 7 bases. The receptor comes from a man in his 60s with acute or convalescent COVID-19. Sequenced: peripheral blood. CDR3 loop: CASSLAGQFYGYTF. In DNA form, the CDR3 reads TGTGCCAGCAGCTTAGCGGGACAGTTCTATGGCTACACCTTC.